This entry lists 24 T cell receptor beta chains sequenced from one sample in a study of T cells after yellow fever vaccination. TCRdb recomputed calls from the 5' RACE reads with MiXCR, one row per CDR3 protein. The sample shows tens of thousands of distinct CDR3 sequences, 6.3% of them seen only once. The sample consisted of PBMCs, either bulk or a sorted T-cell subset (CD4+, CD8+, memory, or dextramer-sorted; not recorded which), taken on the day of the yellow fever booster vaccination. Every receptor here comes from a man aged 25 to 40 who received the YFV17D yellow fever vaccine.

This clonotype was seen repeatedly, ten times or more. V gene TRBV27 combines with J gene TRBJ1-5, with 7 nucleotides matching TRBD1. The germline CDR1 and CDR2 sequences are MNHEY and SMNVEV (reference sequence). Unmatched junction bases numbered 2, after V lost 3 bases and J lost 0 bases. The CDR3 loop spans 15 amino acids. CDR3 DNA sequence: TGTGCCAGCAGTTTCCGACAGGGTAGCAATCAGCCCCAGCATTTT. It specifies CASSFRQGSNQPQHF.

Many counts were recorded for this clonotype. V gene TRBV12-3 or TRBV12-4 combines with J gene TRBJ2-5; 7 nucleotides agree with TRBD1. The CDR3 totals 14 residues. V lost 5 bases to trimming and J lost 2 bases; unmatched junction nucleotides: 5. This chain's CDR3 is CASSLGTVQETQYF. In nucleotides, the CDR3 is TGTGCCAGCAGTCTCGGGACAGTTCAAGAGACCCAGTACTTC.

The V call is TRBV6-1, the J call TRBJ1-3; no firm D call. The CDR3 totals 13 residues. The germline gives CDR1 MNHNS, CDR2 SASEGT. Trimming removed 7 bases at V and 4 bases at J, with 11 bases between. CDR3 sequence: CASIPPLGNTIYF. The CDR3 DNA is TGTGCCAGCATCCCGCCTCTGGGAAACACCATATATTTT.

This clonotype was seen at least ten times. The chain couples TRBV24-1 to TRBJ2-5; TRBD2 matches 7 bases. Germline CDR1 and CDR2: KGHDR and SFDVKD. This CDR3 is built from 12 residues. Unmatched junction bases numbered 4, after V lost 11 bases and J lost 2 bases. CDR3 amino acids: CASRGEQETQYF. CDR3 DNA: TGTGCCAGCCGGGGGGAACAAGAGACCCAGTACTTC.

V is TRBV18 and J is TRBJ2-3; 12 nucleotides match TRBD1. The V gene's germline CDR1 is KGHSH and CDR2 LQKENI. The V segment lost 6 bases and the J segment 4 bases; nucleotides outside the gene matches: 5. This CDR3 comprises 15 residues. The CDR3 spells CASSGDRGQADTQYF. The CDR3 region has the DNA TGTGCCAGCTCCGGGGACAGGGGGCAAGCAGATACGCAGTATTTT.

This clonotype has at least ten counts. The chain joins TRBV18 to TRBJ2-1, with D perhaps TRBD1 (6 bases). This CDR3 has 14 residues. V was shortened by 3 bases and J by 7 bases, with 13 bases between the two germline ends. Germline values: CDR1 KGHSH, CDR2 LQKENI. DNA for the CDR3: TGTGCCAGCTCACCCCAGACAGGTCCTAATGAGCAGTTCTTC. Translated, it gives CASSPQTGPNEQFF.

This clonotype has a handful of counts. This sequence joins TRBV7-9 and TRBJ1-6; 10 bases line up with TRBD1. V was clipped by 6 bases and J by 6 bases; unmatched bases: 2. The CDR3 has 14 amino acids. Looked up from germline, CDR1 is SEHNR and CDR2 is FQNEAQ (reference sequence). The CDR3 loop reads CASRGQGGNSPLHF. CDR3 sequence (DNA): TGTGCCAGCAGAGGACAGGGGGGTAATTCACCCCTCCACTTT.

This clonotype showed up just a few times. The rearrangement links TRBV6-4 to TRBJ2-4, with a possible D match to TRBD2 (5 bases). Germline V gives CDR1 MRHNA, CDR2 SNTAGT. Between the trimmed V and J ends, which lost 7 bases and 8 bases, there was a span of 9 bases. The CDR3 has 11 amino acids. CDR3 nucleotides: TGTGCCAGCAAACTAGGGTACATTCAGTACTTC. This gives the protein CASKLGYIQYF.

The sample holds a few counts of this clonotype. The CDR3 here is CASSGVLTYGYTF. The CDR3 nucleotides read TGTGCCAGCAGCGGCGTATTGACCTATGGCTACACCTTC. The chain recombines TRBV7-9 with TRBJ1-2; D gene ambiguous. The germline gives CDR1 SEHNR, CDR2 FQNEAQ (reference sequence). Trimming shortened V by 5 bases and J by 4 bases, and 11 bases separated the two germline ends. The CDR3 is made up of 13 amino acids.

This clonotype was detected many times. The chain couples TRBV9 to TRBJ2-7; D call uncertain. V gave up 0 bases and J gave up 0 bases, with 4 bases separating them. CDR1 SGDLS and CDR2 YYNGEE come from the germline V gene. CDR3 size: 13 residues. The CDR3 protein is CASSVGSSYEQYF. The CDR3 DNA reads TGTGCCAGCAGCGTAGGGTCCTCCTACGAGCAGTACTTC.

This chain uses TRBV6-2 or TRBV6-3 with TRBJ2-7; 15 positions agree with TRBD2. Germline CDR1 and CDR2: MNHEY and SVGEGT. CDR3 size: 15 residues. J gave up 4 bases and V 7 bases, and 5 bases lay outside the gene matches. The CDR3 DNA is TGTGCCAGCACCGGGACTAGCGGGAGGATATACGAGCAGTACTTC. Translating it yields CASTGTSGRIYEQYF.

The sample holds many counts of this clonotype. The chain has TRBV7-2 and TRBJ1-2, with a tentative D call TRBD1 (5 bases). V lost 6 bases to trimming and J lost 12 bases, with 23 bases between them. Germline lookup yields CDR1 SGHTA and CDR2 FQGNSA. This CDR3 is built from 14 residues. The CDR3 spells CASSPGQDLLIHTF. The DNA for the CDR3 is TGTGCCAGCAGTCCGGGGCAGGACCTGTTAATACACACCTTC. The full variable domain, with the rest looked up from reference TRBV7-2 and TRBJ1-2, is GAGVSQSPSNKVTEKGKDVELRCDPISGHTALYWYRQSLGQGLEFLIYFQGNSAPDKSGLPSDRFSAERTGGSVSTLTIQRTQQEDSAVYLCASSPGQDLLIHTFGSGTRLTVV.

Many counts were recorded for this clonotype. The CDR3 DNA follows: TGTGCCAGCAGTTCCACGGACAGGCTGAAGGACGAGCAGTACTTC. As protein: CASSSTDRLKDEQYF. J is TRBJ2-7 and V is TRBV12-3 or TRBV12-4; 7 nucleotides agree with TRBD1. J gave up 5 bases and V 4 bases, and 11 bases lay outside the gene matches. The CDR3 loop spans 15 amino acids.

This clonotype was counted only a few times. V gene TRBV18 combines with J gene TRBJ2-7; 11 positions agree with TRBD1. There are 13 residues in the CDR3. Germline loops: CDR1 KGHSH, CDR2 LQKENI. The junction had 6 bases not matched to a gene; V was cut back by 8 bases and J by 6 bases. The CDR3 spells CASTPGQGAEQYF. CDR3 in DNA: TGTGCCAGCACGCCAGGACAGGGGGCCGAGCAGTACTTC.

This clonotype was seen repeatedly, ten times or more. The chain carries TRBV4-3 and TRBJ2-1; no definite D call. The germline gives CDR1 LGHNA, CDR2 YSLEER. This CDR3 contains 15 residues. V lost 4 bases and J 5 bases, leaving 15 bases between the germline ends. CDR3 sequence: CASSPAGHRDNEQFF. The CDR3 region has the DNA TGCGCCAGCAGCCCGGCTGGGCATAGGGACAATGAGCAGTTCTTC.

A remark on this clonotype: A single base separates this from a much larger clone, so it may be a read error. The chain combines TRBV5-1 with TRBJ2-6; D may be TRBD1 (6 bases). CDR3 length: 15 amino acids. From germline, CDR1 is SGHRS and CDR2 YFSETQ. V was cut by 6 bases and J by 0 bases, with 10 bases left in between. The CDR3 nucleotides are TGCGCCAGCATCCAACAGGGCTCTGGGGCCAACGTCCTGACTTTC. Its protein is CASIQQGSGANVLTF.

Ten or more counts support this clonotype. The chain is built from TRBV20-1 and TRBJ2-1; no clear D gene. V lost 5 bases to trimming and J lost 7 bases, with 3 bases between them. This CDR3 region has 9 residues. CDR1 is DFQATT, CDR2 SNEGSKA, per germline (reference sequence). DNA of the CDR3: TGCAGTGCTTCGAATGAGCAGTTCTTC. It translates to CSASNEQFF.

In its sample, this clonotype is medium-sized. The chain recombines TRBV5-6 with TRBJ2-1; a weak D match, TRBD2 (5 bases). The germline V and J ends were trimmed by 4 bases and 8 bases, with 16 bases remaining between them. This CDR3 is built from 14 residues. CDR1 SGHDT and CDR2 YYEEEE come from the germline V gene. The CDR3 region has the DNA TGTGCCAGCAGCCCCCTTCGGGGTCGGTATGAGCAGTTCTTC. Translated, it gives CASSPLRGRYEQFF.

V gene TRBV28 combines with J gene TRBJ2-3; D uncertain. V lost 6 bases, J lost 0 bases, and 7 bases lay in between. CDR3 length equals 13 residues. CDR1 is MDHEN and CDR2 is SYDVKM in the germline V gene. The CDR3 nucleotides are TGTGCCAGCAGCCCGACCAGCACAGATACGCAGTATTTT. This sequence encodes CASSPTSTDTQYF.

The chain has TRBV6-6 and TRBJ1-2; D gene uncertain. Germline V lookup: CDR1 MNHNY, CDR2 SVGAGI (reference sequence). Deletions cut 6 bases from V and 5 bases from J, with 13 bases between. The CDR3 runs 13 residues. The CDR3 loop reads CASSSRDRYGYTF. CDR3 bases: TGTGCCAGCAGCAGCCGAGACCGATATGGCTACACCTTC.

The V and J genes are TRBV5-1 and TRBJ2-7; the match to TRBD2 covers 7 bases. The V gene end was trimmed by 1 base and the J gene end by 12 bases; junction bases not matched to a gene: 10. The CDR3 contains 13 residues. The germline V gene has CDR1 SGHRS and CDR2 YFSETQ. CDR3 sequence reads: CASSLSGEGSAYF. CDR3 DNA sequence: TGCGCCAGCAGCTTGTCCGGGGAGGGGAGCGCGTACTTC.

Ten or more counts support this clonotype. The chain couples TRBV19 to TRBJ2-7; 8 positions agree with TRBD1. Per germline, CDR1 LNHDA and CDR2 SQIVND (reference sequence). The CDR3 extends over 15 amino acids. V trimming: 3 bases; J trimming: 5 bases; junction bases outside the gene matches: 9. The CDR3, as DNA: TGTGCCAGTAGTATTGGGACAGGACCCTTGAACGAGCAGTACTTC. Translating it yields CASSIGTGPLNEQYF.

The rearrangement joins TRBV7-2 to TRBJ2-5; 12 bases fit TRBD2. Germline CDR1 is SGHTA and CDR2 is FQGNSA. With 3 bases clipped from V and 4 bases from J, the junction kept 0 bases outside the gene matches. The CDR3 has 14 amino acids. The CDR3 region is CASSLGLAGETQYF. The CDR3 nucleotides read TGTGCCAGCAGCTTGGGACTAGCGGGAGAGACCCAGTACTTC.

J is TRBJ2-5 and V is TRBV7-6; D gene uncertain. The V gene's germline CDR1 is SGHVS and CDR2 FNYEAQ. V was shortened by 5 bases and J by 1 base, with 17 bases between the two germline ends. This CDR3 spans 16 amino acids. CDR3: CASSLSPDAFQETQYF. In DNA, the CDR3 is TGTGCCAGCAGCCTCAGTCCCGACGCATTCCAAGAGACCCAGTACTTC.